This T cell receptor (beta chain) was retrieved from a study of cytomegalovirus exposure and HLA in healthy donors. The V segment lost 1 base and the J segment 7 bases; nucleotides outside the gene matches: 9. The CDR3 runs to 16 residues. Germline CDR1 SGHRS, CDR2 YFSETQ. As to this clone: What it binds is not known.

Notes on the study in general: A few CMV-associated chains were confirmed in vitro to be specific for CMV antigens.

Primers: 60 Vbeta forward and 13 Jbeta reverse. Method: immunoSEQ multiplex PCR; TCRdb's copy keeps in-frame clones and lacks some. The sample lists over 150,000 clones, about four fifths occurring once. The TCR comes from a man aged 50 to 59 in good health and CMV-seropositive. What was sequenced was PBMCs. V and J are TRBV5-1 and TRBJ2-1; 9 nucleotides match TRBD2. The CDR3 region is CASSLSMSGRRNEQFF. Here the CDR3 DNA reads TGCGCCAGCAGCTTGAGTATGAGCGGGAGGCGTAATGAGCAGTTCTTC.